This T cell receptor (beta chain) was identified during a study of naive and memory T cell subsets (dated by TCRdb to the late 2010s). As for the study more broadly: Sorted naive and memory T cell subsets from peripheral blood were analyzed in the study using a UMI-based, open-source pipeline for TCR alpha and beta sequencing. The functional CMV T cell responses agreed completely with IgG serology results. RNA was DNase-treated and reverse transcribed with TCR constant-region primers, mostly using SuperScript III. The study at large found these results: TCR abundance followed a power law whose exponent differed between naive and memory subsets but was consistent across the three individuals. The repertoire findings for the naive and memory subsets could not be validated, as no ground truth was available. Gini index rose and Shannon and inverse Simpson diversity fell from naive through CM, EM and EMRA in both CD4 and CD8 cells. Once error correction was done, more than 95% of naive TCR sequences showed up just once, which made the naive abundance distributions much steeper than those of the memory subsets. Clonotypes were defined as single alpha or beta chain sequences, not paired alpha/beta receptors. RNA-based TCR counts may be influenced by expression changes linked to T cell activation and differentiation.

Trimmed from V: 7 bases; trimmed from J: 4 bases; junction bases lacking a gene match: 6. Counted from cysteine to phenylalanine, this CDR3 has 15 amino acids. CDR3 DNA is the only sequence kept; it has 45 bases, read in frame from the first base. The germline V gene (reference sequence) gives CDR1 as DFQATT and CDR2 as SNEGSKA. The method behind the library was UMI-ligation and nested PCR. The beta constant-region primer was an equimolar mix of two oligonucleotides covering both TRBC1 and TRBC2. The ligated cDNA went through four rounds of PCR with nested alpha and beta constant-region primers together with the SP2 primer. A single-stranded oligonucleotide bearing the SP2 primer plus a 12-nucleotide UMI was ligated onto the 3' end of the cDNA by T4 RNA ligase 1. The ligation reaction was incubated at 16°C for about 20-25 hours. PCR2 was typically run as a SYBR Green qPCR and stopped at a predetermined threshold to prevent over-amplification. Apart from the first purification, every purification step used Agencourt AMPure XP magnetic beads. Libraries were quantified by Qubit and checked on a TapeStation, where a main peak was expected near 650 bp. Sequencing of the pooled libraries was done on an Illumina MiSeq using v2 2x251 paired-end kits, which typically yielded roughly 0.95-2.1 million reads per sample. Each sample's library went into the pool at approximately 4.3 nM, and roughly 4.5-7.5% PhiX was added to help with cluster recognition. The authors' pipeline ran thus. V and J genes were assigned to Demultiplexor-processed FASTQ reads by Decombinator through tag matching, with a single base-pair mismatch being allowed. UMIs were used by Collapsinator to correct both sequencing errors and frequency errors arising from PCR heterogeneity. TCRs were translated and CDR3s were extracted from the conserved cysteine to the FGXG phenylalanine by CDR3Translator, with non-productive sequences being flagged. Gini, Shannon entropy and inverse Simpson indices were calculated on repertoires subsampled to equal numbers of UMI-defined TCRs. Within the linear range, a power law was fitted by maximum likelihood to the distributions of clonotype abundance. On one naive CD8 sample, the pipeline and MIGEC gave similar UMI counts, unique TCR numbers and clonal distributions. Repertoires were searched for several thousand CMV-associated CDR3 sequences compiled from VDJdb and a published dataset. TCRdb reran the public reads through fastp at Q25 and MiXCR, keeping productive beta chains. CDR3 protein duplicates are merged, each entry listing the most common genes and DNA. The V and J calls shown here were made by TCRdb, not taken from the authors' results. This sample gives about 120,000 distinct CDR3 sequences in total; 35% to 45% of them show up just once. The ten largest make up 0.9% of the sample.

For this clonotype: Its antigen is currently not known. Base-call qualities are not available, and no considerably larger clone is one nucleotide away.

Separate amplification of TCR alpha and beta chain libraries was performed from the second PCR step onward. CMV status of each donor was established by measuring IFNgamma production from CD4+ T cells after fresh PBMCs were stimulated overnight with CMV viral lysate. CD4 T cells were positively selected using Miltenyi beads, after which CD8 T cells were positively selected from the CD4-negative fraction. After staining for CD3, CD4, CD8, CD45RA, CD27 and a live/dead dye, cells were sorted on a BD Aria II into four subsets based on CD45RA and CD27. A few healthy volunteers provided blood, and each donor's sample was split into CD4 and CD8 T cells and then further divided into four differentiation subsets. Roughly 120 ml of peripheral blood was taken from each donor, and PBMC were separated by density-gradient centrifugation on Ficoll-Paque PLUS. Sorted cells were lysed in RLT buffer, after which RNA was extracted using a Qiagen RNeasy kit and stored at -80 degrees C.

Sequenced input: central memory CD4+ T cells from blood. According to the study, the label for this sample's cell subset or site signals: central memory, CD45RA- CD27+. This receptor was obtained from a human donor in good health. This chain is built from TRBV20-1 and TRBJ2-1; 14 middle bases align to TRBD2. The CDR3 region: CSGGTSGRRYNEQFF. The DNA sequence reads TGCAGTGGTGGGACTAGCGGGAGAAGATACAATGAGCAGTTCTTC.